Listed below are T cell receptor beta chains from one sample, sequenced in a study of cytomegalovirus exposure and HLA in healthy donors. Assay used: immunoSEQ multiplex PCR; TCRdb lists only in-frame clones, some missing. Of under 300,000 clones in the sample, 80% to 85% were seen once. Input material: PBMCs. Source of these receptors: a woman aged 55-69 years in good health and CMV-seropositive. Both conserved end residues are part of each CDR3. The order of the fields is V gene, D gene, J gene, clone size, CDR3 DNA, CDR3 protein. D genes are given only for firm matches. Clone size is shown for a subset of rows, as once, few, many or a class of expanded clone.

V gene: TRBV18; D gene: -; J gene: TRBJ2-2; clone size: -; CDR3 DNA: TGTGCCAGCTCACCACCGCAGGCAGTGAACACCGGGGAGCTGTTTTTT; CDR3 protein: CASSPPQAVNTGELFF
V gene: TRBV27; D gene: -; J gene: TRBJ2-1; clone size: -; CDR3 DNA: TGTGCCAGCAGACCAGGGGAGAGAACCTACAATGAGCAGTTCTTC; CDR3 protein: CASRPGERTYNEQFF
V gene: TRBV25-1; D gene: TRBD2; J gene: TRBJ2-7; clone size: -; CDR3 DNA: TGTGCCAGCAGTGTCCCGGGACTAGCCGTGGGCGAGCAGTACTTC; CDR3 protein: CASSVPGLAVGEQYF
V gene: TRBV18; D gene: -; J gene: TRBJ2-3; clone size: -; CDR3 DNA: TGTGCCAGCTCACCAGTCAGAGGGCCAGATACGCAGTATTTT; CDR3 protein: CASSPVRGPDTQYF
V gene: TRBV9; D gene: TRBD1; J gene: TRBJ1-6; clone size: -; CDR3 DNA: TGTGCCAGCAGCGTCACAGGGGAATCACCCCTCCACTTT; CDR3 protein: CASSVTGESPLHF
V gene: TRBV4-1; D gene: TRBD1; J gene: TRBJ2-1; clone size: -; CDR3 DNA: TGCGCCAGCAGCCAAGAAGGGACAGCGAATGAGCAGTTCTTC; CDR3 protein: CASSQEGTANEQFF
V gene: TRBV19; D gene: -; J gene: TRBJ1-4; clone size: once; CDR3 DNA: TGTGCCAGTATGGGGCAGGTCGGCGAAAAACTGTTTTTT; CDR3 protein: CASMGQVGEKLFF
V gene: TRBV11-2; D gene: -; J gene: TRBJ1-3; clone size: few; CDR3 DNA: TGTGCCAGCAGCTTAGAACTCTCTGGAAACACCATATATTTT; CDR3 protein: CASSLELSGNTIYF
V gene: TRBV7-9; D gene: -; J gene: TRBJ2-5; clone size: -; CDR3 DNA: TGTGCCAGCAGCTTACAGCAAGAGACCCAGTACTTC; CDR3 protein: CASSLQQETQYF
V gene: TRBV5-1; D gene: -; J gene: TRBJ2-3; clone size: -; CDR3 DNA: TGCGCCAGCAGCTTGGATAGACGGGAACGAGGAGATACGCAGTATTTT; CDR3 protein: CASSLDRRERGDTQYF
V gene: TRBV7-2; D gene: -; J gene: TRBJ2-1; clone size: -; CDR3 DNA: TGTGCCAGCAGCTTAGTTAGCTCTTCGAGCAATGAGCAGTTCTTC; CDR3 protein: CASSLVSSSSNEQFF
V gene: TRBV9; D gene: TRBD2; J gene: TRBJ2-7; clone size: -; CDR3 DNA: TGTGCCAGCAGCGTAGGTATAGCGGGAGGAACAACCTACGAGCAGTACTTC; CDR3 protein: CASSVGIAGGTTYEQYF
V gene: TRBV7-9; D gene: TRBD2; J gene: TRBJ2-3; clone size: few; CDR3 DNA: TGTGCCAGCAGCTTAGCATTAGCGGGAGCAGATACGCAGTATTTT; CDR3 protein: CASSLALAGADTQYF
V gene: TRBV5-1; D gene: -; J gene: TRBJ2-5; clone size: -; CDR3 DNA: TGCGCCAGCAGCTTGGATGCGGGAAAGGCAGGAGAGACCCAGTACTTC; CDR3 protein: CASSLDAGKAGETQYF
V gene: TRBV7-9; D gene: TRBD1; J gene: TRBJ2-3; clone size: -; CDR3 DNA: TGTGCCAGCAGCTCTACTTGGGACAGTTACACAGATACGCAGTATTTT; CDR3 protein: CASSSTWDSYTDTQYF
V gene: TRBV7-2; D gene: -; J gene: TRBJ2-3; clone size: -; CDR3 DNA: TGTGCCAGCAGCCTTTTAACACTAGTAGCAACCTCCACAGATACGCAGTATTTT; CDR3 protein: CASSLLTLVATSTDTQYF
V gene: TRBV5-1; D gene: -; J gene: TRBJ2-7; clone size: -; CDR3 DNA: TGCGCCAGCGGACGGGACTTCAACTACGAGCAGTACTTC; CDR3 protein: CASGRDFNYEQYF
V gene: TRBV5-4; D gene: -; J gene: TRBJ1-1; clone size: few; CDR3 DNA: TGTGCCAGCAGCTTGGAGGAGGGTTTGACTGAAGCTTTCTTT; CDR3 protein: CASSLEEGLTEAFF
V gene: TRBV10-3; D gene: TRBD1; J gene: TRBJ1-2; clone size: -; CDR3 DNA: TGTGCCATCAGTGAACAGGGGGCCCTGCCTATCTCTAACTATGGCTACACCTTC; CDR3 protein: CAISEQGALPISNYGYTF
V gene: TRBV25-1; D gene: TRBD1; J gene: TRBJ2-2; clone size: -; CDR3 DNA: TGTGCCAGCAGTGAATGGGGACAGCACACCGGGGAGCTGTTTTTT; CDR3 protein: CASSEWGQHTGELFF
V gene: TRBV5-1; D gene: TRBD1; J gene: TRBJ1-1; clone size: few; CDR3 DNA: TGCGCCAGCAGCTGGACAGGGCATGAGACTGAAGCTTTCTTT; CDR3 protein: CASSWTGHETEAFF
V gene: TRBV10-3; D gene: -; J gene: TRBJ1-1; clone size: -; CDR3 DNA: TGTGCCATCAGTGAACTCGGGACACGGAACACTGAAGCTTTCTTT; CDR3 protein: CAISELGTRNTEAFF
V gene: TRBV6-6; D gene: TRBD1; J gene: TRBJ2-5; clone size: -; CDR3 DNA: TGTGCCAGCGGAAAACAGGGACAGGAGACCCAGTACTTC; CDR3 protein: CASGKQGQETQYF
V gene: TRBV5-5; D gene: TRBD1; J gene: TRBJ1-2; clone size: -; CDR3 DNA: TGTGCCAGCAGCCCGGACAGGGCCATTGGTGGCTACACCTTC; CDR3 protein: CASSPDRAIGGYTF
V gene: TRBV6-5; D gene: TRBD2; J gene: TRBJ2-7; clone size: -; CDR3 DNA: TGTGCCAGCAGTTACGAGGCGGGAGGGTCCTACGAGCAGTACTTC; CDR3 protein: CASSYEAGGSYEQYF
V gene: TRBV6-5; D gene: -; J gene: TRBJ1-1; clone size: -; CDR3 DNA: TGTGCCAGCAGTTACTTGGGAGTGGGCAACACTGAAGCTTTCTTT; CDR3 protein: CASSYLGVGNTEAFF
V gene: TRBV6-5; D gene: TRBD1; J gene: TRBJ2-7; clone size: few; CDR3 DNA: TGTGCCAGCAGTTCGCTACAGGGGTACGAGCAGTACTTC; CDR3 protein: CASSSLQGYEQYF
V gene: TRBV15; D gene: TRBD1; J gene: TRBJ1-2; clone size: -; CDR3 DNA: TGTGCCACCAGCGGTATCAGGGGGCTCGGCTATGGCTACACCTTC; CDR3 protein: CATSGIRGLGYGYTF
V gene: TRBV28; D gene: -; J gene: TRBJ2-7; clone size: few; CDR3 DNA: TGTGCCAGCATGGTCGGGGAGACCTACGAGCAGTACTTC; CDR3 protein: CASMVGETYEQYF
V gene: TRBV6-5; D gene: TRBD2; J gene: TRBJ2-3; clone size: -; CDR3 DNA: TGTGCCAGCAGTTCCAGCGGGAAAAATACGCAGTATTTT; CDR3 protein: CASSSSGKNTQYF
V gene: TRBV5-1; D gene: -; J gene: TRBJ2-1; clone size: -; CDR3 DNA: TGCGCCAGCAGCTTGGGTCAGGTTTACAATGAGCAGTTCTTC; CDR3 protein: CASSLGQVYNEQFF
V gene: TRBV5-1; D gene: -; J gene: TRBJ1-2; clone size: few; CDR3 DNA: TGCGCCAGCAGCTTCCGGGGGGGTAACTATGGCTACACCTTC; CDR3 protein: CASSFRGGNYGYTF
V gene: TRBV7-9; D gene: -; J gene: TRBJ2-7; clone size: -; CDR3 DNA: TGTGCCAGCAGCCCCCCAAGGACAGACTACGAGCAGTACTTC; CDR3 protein: CASSPPRTDYEQYF
V gene: TRBV14; D gene: TRBD2; J gene: TRBJ2-7; clone size: -; CDR3 DNA: TGTGCCAGCAGCCATACTAGGACTAGTAGGCAGGAAGAGCAGTACTTC; CDR3 protein: CASSHTRTSRQEEQYF
V gene: TRBV5-1; D gene: -; J gene: TRBJ1-4; clone size: -; CDR3 DNA: TGCGCCAGCAGCTTGATAGCTTCAACTAATGAAAAACTGTTTTTT; CDR3 protein: CASSLIASTNEKLFF
V gene: TRBV5-1; D gene: -; J gene: TRBJ1-2; clone size: once; CDR3 DNA: TGCGCCAGCAGCTTGTCCAGCTATGGCTACACCTTC; CDR3 protein: CASSLSSYGYTF
V gene: TRBV5-1; D gene: -; J gene: TRBJ2-4; clone size: -; CDR3 DNA: TGCGCCAGCAGCTTGGCCTCGTGGTCCGGGGAGGTCACCAAAAACATTCAGTACTTC; CDR3 protein: CASSLASWSGEVTKNIQYF
V gene: TRBV25-1; D gene: TRBD2; J gene: TRBJ2-7; clone size: -; CDR3 DNA: TGTGCCAGCAGCCTGACTAGCGCTTACGAGCAGTACTTC; CDR3 protein: CASSLTSAYEQYF
V gene: TRBV18; D gene: -; J gene: TRBJ1-5; clone size: -; CDR3 DNA: TGTGCCAGCTCACCTGGGGTTGGGACTATTAGCAATCAGCCCCAGCATTTT; CDR3 protein: CASSPGVGTISNQPQHF
V gene: TRBV28; D gene: -; J gene: TRBJ1-1; clone size: -; CDR3 DNA: TGTGCCAGCAGTTTGGCCCAGGGAGGATTGAACACTGAAGCTTTCTTT; CDR3 protein: CASSLAQGGLNTEAFF
V gene: TRBV11-2; D gene: TRBD2; J gene: TRBJ2-3; clone size: few; CDR3 DNA: TGTGCCAGCGTCCCTGGGCTAGCGGGAACAGATACGCAGTATTTT; CDR3 protein: CASVPGLAGTDTQYF